The entry below gives a single TCR beta chain sequence along with its context. Its antigen is currently unknown. This sample was taken from a study of cytomegalovirus exposure and HLA in healthy donors. Study-wide findings and caveats: Researchers reported that a few CMV-associated chains were confirmed in vitro as CMV antigen-specific. With later analysis, a missense DCLRE1C variant became linked to TCR beta V- and J-gene trimming.

The PCR employed 60 Vbeta primers together with 13 Jbeta primers. Libraries were prepared by immunoSEQ multiplex PCR; TCRdb keeps only in-frame clonotypes and omits some of them. The listing contains approximately 110,000 clones. J gave up 7 bases and V 3 bases, and 4 bases lay outside the gene matches. CDR3 length: 15 amino acids. Germline V CDR1 and CDR2: SNHLY, FYNNEI. Sequencing was carried out using PBMCs. The clonotype was recovered from a man younger than 30 in good health and CMV-seronegative. This chain joins TRBV2 and TRBJ2-1; 12 bases are a match to TRBD1. CDR3 region: CASSEGQGAENEQFF. CDR3 bases: TGTGCCAGCAGTGAGGGACAGGGGGCCGAGAATGAGCAGTTCTTC.